The 10 T cell receptor beta chains below were found in one sample sequenced in a study of blood T cell repertoires in COVID-19 (dated by TCRdb to 2019 to 2021). Receptors were amplified or captured by the immunoSEQ multiplex PCR assay. In TCRdb, the immuneACCESS table is reduced to in-frame sequences with V and J assigned. These tables do not hold every clone; where another copy was compared, an unresolved V gene accounts for under half, and the others remain unexplained. Counted in this sample were about 190,000 clones; 86% of them appeared once. The top ten hold roughly 24% of the sample. Input material: PBMCs or T cells enriched from blood (not recorded which). These receptors all come from a woman aged 40 to 49 in a cohort exposed to, infected with or recovered from COVID-19 (not recorded which).

CDR3 loop: CASSQVDRGTYEQYF. The CDR3 nucleotides read TGCGCCAGCAGCCAAGTAGACAGGGGAACCTACGAGCAGTACTTC. This chain connects TRBV4-1 to TRBJ2-7; 8 bases line up with TRBD1. V was pared by 1 base and J by 2 bases, with 4 bases of the junction left unmatched. This CDR3 spans 15 amino acids. Germline CDR1 reads MGHRA; CDR2 reads YSYEKL.

About this clone: The same CDR3 can be traced to other DNA sequences in this sample. The chain joins TRBV24-1 to TRBJ1-2, with a possible D match to TRBD1 (6 bases). The V end lost 7 bases, the J end lost 8 bases, and 10 bases lay between the germline ends. The length of the CDR3 is 11 residues. The germline CDR1 and CDR2 sequences are KGHDR and SFDVKD. CDR3 DNA: TGTGCCACCAGCCAGGGGTACGGCTACACCTTC. Protein sequence: CATSQGYGYTF.

The CDR3: CASSPRQGIGETQYF. The DNA of the CDR3 is TGTGCCAGCAGCCCCAGACAGGGGATTGGAGAGACCCAGTACTTC. The genes are TRBV13 and TRBJ2-5; 8 nucleotides agree with TRBD1. This CDR3 comprises 15 residues. Trimming cost V 5 bases and J 4 bases; bases outside gene matches: 9. In germline, CDR1 is PRHDT, CDR2 FYEKMQ (reference sequence). Looking up the rest from reference TRBV13 and TRBJ2-5 gives the full variable domain: AAGVIQSPRHLIKEKRETATLKCYPIPRHDTVYWYQQGPGQDPQFLISFYEKMQSDKGSIPDRFSAQQFSDYHSELNMSSLELGDSALYFCASSPRQGIGETQYFGPGTRLLVL.

The rearrangement uses TRBV5-1 and TRBJ1-2; 8 bases are shared with TRBD1. The ends lost 3 bases at V and 3 bases at J; junction bases unmatched: 19. This CDR3 spans 19 amino acids. In germline, CDR1 is SGHRS, CDR2 YFSETQ. The CDR3 is CASSSYAGRDRIQDYGYTF. CDR3 bases: TGCGCCAGCAGCTCGTACGCCGGCCGGGACAGGATCCAGGACTATGGCTACACCTTC.

V gene TRBV6-4 combines with J gene TRBJ1-1, with D unclear. This CDR3 contains 15 residues. V lost 2 bases and J lost 1, with 11 bases in between. Germline V CDR1 and CDR2: MRHNA, SNTAGT. CDR3 nucleotides: TGTGCCAGCAGTGACGAGGGCCTGGGGAACACTGAAGCTTTCTTT. It codes for CASSDEGLGNTEAFF.

This sequence joins TRBV7-9 and TRBJ2-1; 10 bases align to TRBD2. The CDR3 length is 18 residues. The junction had 17 bases not matched to a gene; V was cut back by 5 bases and J by 7 bases. Germline V gene data show CDR1 as SEHNR and CDR2 as FQNEAQ (reference sequence). The CDR3 DNA follows: TGTGCCAGCAGCGCACCATTGGCTAGCGGGAGTCGTAGAAATGAGCAGTTCTTC. Protein sequence: CASSAPLASGSRRNEQFF.

V and J are TRBV29-1 and TRBJ2-7; D perhaps matches TRBD1 (6 bases). The ends were cut back, 3 bases at V and 5 bases at J, with 14 bases in the middle. The CDR3 covers 13 residues. CDR1 SQVTM and CDR2 ANQGSEA come from the germline V gene. CDR3 protein: CSVDANWGHEQYF. The CDR3 nucleotides are TGCAGCGTTGACGCCAATTGGGGGCACGAGCAGTACTTC.

The chain links TRBV5-5 to TRBJ2-1; the D is unclear. Per the germline V gene, CDR1 is SGHKS and CDR2 is YYEKEE (reference sequence). The CDR3 covers 16 residues. V shed 0 bases and J shed 1 base, with 11 bases lying between them. CDR3 DNA: TGTGCCAGCAGCTTGGCCGGCGCGGCATCCTACAATGAGCAGTTCTTC. This sequence encodes CASSLAGAASYNEQFF.

V is TRBV9 and J is TRBJ1-1; D ambiguous. This CDR3 contains 14 residues. V gave up 0 bases and J gave up 2 bases, with 8 bases separating them. The germline gives CDR1 SGDLS, CDR2 YYNGEE. The CDR3 nucleotides are TGTGCCAGCAGCGTAGGCTTAGCTAACACTGAAGCTTTCTTT. Translation: CASSVGLANTEAFF.

This rearrangement joins TRBV5-6 to TRBJ2-7; no clear D gene. The CDR3 runs 14 residues. Trimming pared 1 base from V and 2 bases from J, leaving 10 bases between. In germline, CDR1 is SGHDT, CDR2 YYEEEE. CDR3 loop: CASSLPESTYEQYF. The CDR3 DNA reads TGTGCCAGCAGCTTGCCGGAGTCCACCTACGAGCAGTACTTC.